This TCR beta chain was captured in a study of cytomegalovirus exposure and HLA in healthy donors (dated by TCRdb to 2016 to 2017). Study-level background: In an earlier analysis of approximately 640 of the donors, about 270 Gb of sequence data and 95 million to 130 million unique TCR beta sequences from 180 million or so T cells were reported. Around 320 gigabases of sequencing data and approximately 85 million unique TCR sequences were included in an early release covering about 620 HLA-typed donors. Among the approximately 420 genotyped donors, more than 70% belonged to the genetic ancestry cluster associated with self-reported Caucasian donors. The study aimed to test whether signatures of past pathogen exposure could be identified by cataloging public T cell receptors. Using immunosequencing, the study profiled T cell repertoires from about 620 subjects and related those repertoires to cytomegalovirus serostatus. In addition to the first cohort of several hundred subjects, a separate validation cohort of approximately 110 different subjects was used. The study combined high-throughput TCR immunosequencing, statistical association of individual TCRs with disease status, and machine learning to predict cytomegalovirus infection status. To study patterns of TCR occurrence, a later analysis re-analyzed previously published TCR beta repertoires from more than 550 donors and added high-resolution HLA genotyping. In the later analysis, no new phenotypic data were used to find candidate immune exposures; instead, reliance was placed on TCR beta sequences and their occurrence across donors. To decide whether each TCR beta V gene segment behaved as functional or pseudogenic, an earlier analysis of some 600 of the donors relied on high-throughput TCR beta sequencing. Donor age, sex, ethnicity and CMV serostatus were compiled alongside the repertoire data. In a later genetic analysis, genome-wide SNP genotypes for about 55% of the 666 donors were used, and that subset was treated as a discovery cohort. Every discovery cohort repertoire had been produced on one sequencing platform. HLA typing covered class I and class II loci at four-digit resolution. Typing coverage differed by locus: A, B, C, DRB1 and DQB1 were typed in roughly 620-630 donors, DQA1 in about 500, DPA1 in approximately 610, and DPB1 in about 450. Roughly 5 DR-DQ haplotypes were handled as single units for association and clustering, since linkage in the cohort was strong. Across under 500 genotyped donors of the cohort, an average of about 250,000 unique TCR beta nucleotide sequences per donor were sequenced, and approximately 19% of those sequences were non-productive.

The cohort consisted of some 670 healthy bone marrow donors. At the time of sampling, every cohort member was nominally healthy, though immune exposures that went unrecorded were likely present. The donor tested CMV seropositive and was one of the 289 seropositive cohort members. Every donor gave a peripheral blood sample, and the peripheral blood mononuclear cells from that sample were used for TCR beta sequencing. Genomic DNA was extracted from the blood cell samples with the Qiagen DNeasy Blood Extraction Kit. Paper-wide results and their limitations: Because HLA typing was unavailable for some donors at each locus, only the typed subset was used in association tests. Compared with the 666-donor mean, donors in an Asian-associated ancestry cluster had fewer N-insertions in productive TCRs, according to a later genetic analysis. An association between a missense DCLRE1C variant and V-gene and J-gene trimming of TCR beta chains was found in a later genetic analysis and replicated in an independent cohort. A later analysis found that HLA-associated TCR beta chains were more clonally expanded and had lower generation probabilities than equally common non-associated chains. Across donors, most TCR sequences were observed very rarely, whereas some public TCRs were present in many individuals. A further reported finding was that TCR beta sequences accurately predicted the HLA-A and HLA-B alleles for most subjects in the first cohort. A later analysis found that most CMV-associated TCR beta chains appeared HLA-restricted, with HLA associations seemingly driven largely by CMV exposure. A group of highly shared sequence variants was considered likely to be a technical artifact of the sequencing pipeline. Linkage disequilibrium might explain the correlated functional status among segregating V segments, but an unknown experimental factor could not be ruled out. Presence/absence analyses assumed roughly uniform sequencing depth across donors, an assumption that may not hold. In both the original and validation cohorts, the classifier was reported to diagnose cytomegalovirus status with high specificity and sensitivity. When HLA alleles, especially DR and DQ, strongly co-occurred, attributing TCR associations to individual alleles was difficult. The authors suggested that the approach could potentially be extended to other disease states and immunological phenotypes. In an earlier analysis of 587 of the donors, most TCR beta V segments appeared in productive rearrangements about 87% or about 30% of the time, broadly matching IMGT annotations. Some IMGT-functional V segments, including TRBV6-2 and TRBV6-3, could not be told apart with the 87-base-pair reads, so those segments were excluded. The earlier analysis of about 600 of the donors excluded 15 to 20 rarely observed V segments, including chromosome 9 orphons, because counts were too low. In a later analysis, the rate of TCR association differed among HLA loci, with DRB1 alleles having the most associated TCRs and HLA-C alleles having the fewest. Several of the top co-occurrence clusters appeared to be linked to parvovirus B19, influenza, CMV and Epstein-Barr virus, according to a later analysis. Specific HLA alleles were associated with over 15,000 TCR beta sequences at a false discovery rate of 0.05 in a later analysis. The study gave a list of over 150 TCR beta chains associated with cytomegalovirus. In this cohort, only TCR beta chains were sequenced, and detectable features were limited by the absence of alpha or paired-chain data. A few of the identified cytomegalovirus-associated TCR beta chains were confirmed in vitro to be specific for cytomegalovirus antigens. Immune exposure information for the cohort was limited to CMV serostatus.

Details on this clone: Its antigen remains undetermined. No base qualities exist here, and no much larger clone lies one base off it.

The germline V gene gives CDR1 as SNHLY and CDR2 as FYNNEI. V loses 2 bases, J loses 2 bases, and the germline ends lie 13 bases apart. Including the terminal cysteine and phenylalanine, the CDR3 comprises 16 residues. Only the CDR3 DNA stays, 48 bases, in frame from base 1. The method was the immunoSEQ multiplex PCR assay. A mixture of 60 forward primers for TCR Vbeta segments and 13 reverse primers for TCR Jbeta segments was used in the multiplex PCR. A multiplex PCR assay on genomic DNA amplified the CDR3 region of rearranged TCR beta genes. The Illumina HiSeq System was used to sequence the amplified TCR beta libraries as 87-base-pair reads. Processing in the source paper ran as follows. Across the 500 to 700 repertoires, a later analysis counted tens of millions of unique TCR beta chains, around 11 million of which were shared by at least two donors. Raw reads were error-corrected and collapsed into unique sequences by a nearest-neighbor algorithm in which closely related sequences were merged to remove PCR and sequencing errors. CDR3 sequences were aligned to IMGT reference sequences to assign V, D and J gene segments. Each retained sequence needed at least a six-nucleotide match to both a V gene segment and a J gene segment. Rearrangements were called productive when the CDR3 lacked stop codons and stayed in frame with V and J; all others were non-productive. Following IMGT convention, CDR3 was defined as the stretch from the second conserved V-encoded cysteine to the conserved J-encoded phenylalanine. The earlier analysis of a few hundred of the donors excluded sequences that lacked an unambiguous match to a single V gene segment. An earlier analysis of 587 of the donors classified V segments as functional when productive rearrangements were above 56.7% and as segregating when the standard deviation between donors was above 5%. A statistical classification framework was built to diagnose cytomegalovirus status from the catalog of TCR beta chain sequences. A later analysis assigned V and J genes by comparing TCR nucleotide sequences with IMGT/GENE-DB human TR gene sequences. The TCRdist pipeline was used in a later analysis to assign CDR3 sequences and most-parsimonious VDJ recombination scenarios. In a later analysis, each TCR beta chain was defined by its CDR3 amino acid sequence together with its V-gene family, and reads lacking a unique V-gene family were excluded. To address suspected cross-contamination and a sequencing artifact, a later analysis removed some 620 highly shared, low-generation-probability nucleotide sequences. A later analysis calculated a clonal expansion index for each public chain from normalized within-repertoire ranks of inferred template counts. In a later analysis, generation probabilities were computed with a VDJ recombination model fitted to out-of-frame rearrangements, and the resulting probabilities were checked against IGoR. In a later analysis, hypergeometric tests were used to score TCR-TCR, TCR-HLA and TCR-CMV co-occurrence, with a repertoire-size bias correction applied to TCR pairs. In a later analysis, false discovery rates were estimated by permuting HLA or CMV assignments 20 times. In a later analysis, co-occurring TCRs were grouped using DBSCAN, and TCRdist sequence similarity was added for clustering within HLA-allele-positive subsets. For co-occurrence clustering, repertoires with fewer than 30,000 or more than 120,000 public chains were excluded, along with roughly 5 repertoires with anomalous nucleotide sharing. The clones in this table, taken by TCRdb from immuneACCESS, are in-frame only. Not every clone is retained; where verified, under half of the shortfall comes from an unresolved V gene, and the cause of the rest is unknown. V, J and clone size derive from that table, while D and trimming were established from the DNA sequence. The sample table contains over 150,000 clones; only one count was recorded for 80% to 90% of them. Around 4.9% of the sample belongs to the ten largest clones.

This receptor chain uses TRBV2 and TRBJ2-1; matching of 6 bases hints at TRBD2 as the D gene. The TCR sequence derives from a girl between 10 and 17 years old in good health and CMV-seropositive. Sample: PBMCs. The sequence in DNA is TGTGCCAGCAGTGAACTTCCCGGAGGGACCTACAATGAGCAGTTCTTC. It translates to CASSELPGGTYNEQFF.